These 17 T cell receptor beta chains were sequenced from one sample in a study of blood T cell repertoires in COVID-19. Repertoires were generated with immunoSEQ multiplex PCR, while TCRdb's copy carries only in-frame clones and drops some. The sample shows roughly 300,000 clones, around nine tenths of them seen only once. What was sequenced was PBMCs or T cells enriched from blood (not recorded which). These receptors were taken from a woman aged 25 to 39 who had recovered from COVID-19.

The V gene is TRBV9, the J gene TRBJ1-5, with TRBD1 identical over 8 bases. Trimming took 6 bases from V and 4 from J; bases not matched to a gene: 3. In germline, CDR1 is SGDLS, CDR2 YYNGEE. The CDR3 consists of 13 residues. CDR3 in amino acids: CASNRGDNQPQHF. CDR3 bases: TGTGCCAGCAACAGGGGGGATAATCAGCCCCAGCATTTT.

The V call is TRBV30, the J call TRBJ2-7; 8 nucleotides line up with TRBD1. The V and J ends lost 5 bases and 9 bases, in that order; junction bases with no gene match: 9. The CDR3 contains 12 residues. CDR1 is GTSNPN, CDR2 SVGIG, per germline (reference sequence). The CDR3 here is CAWASRDRRQYF. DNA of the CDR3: TGTGCCTGGGCTTCCCGGGACAGGCGGCAGTACTTC.

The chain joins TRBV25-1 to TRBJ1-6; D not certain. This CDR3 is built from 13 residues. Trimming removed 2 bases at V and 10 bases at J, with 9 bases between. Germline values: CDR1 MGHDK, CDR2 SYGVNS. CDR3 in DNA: TGTGCCAGCAGTGAAACTAAAGGATCACCCCTCCACTTT. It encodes CASSETKGSPLHF.

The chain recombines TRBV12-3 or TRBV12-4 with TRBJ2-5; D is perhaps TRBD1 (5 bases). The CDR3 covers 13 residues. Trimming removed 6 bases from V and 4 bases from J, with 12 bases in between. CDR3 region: CASRYQGTETQYF. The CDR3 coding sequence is TGTGCCAGCAGGTATCAGGGTACAGAGACCCAGTACTTC.

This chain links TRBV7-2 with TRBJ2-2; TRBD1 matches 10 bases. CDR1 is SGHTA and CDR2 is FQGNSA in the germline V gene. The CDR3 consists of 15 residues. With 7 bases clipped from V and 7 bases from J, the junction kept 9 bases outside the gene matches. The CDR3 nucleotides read TGTGCCAGCACATCGGGACAGGGGCAGATCGGGGAGCTGTTTTTT. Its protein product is CASTSGQGQIGELFF.

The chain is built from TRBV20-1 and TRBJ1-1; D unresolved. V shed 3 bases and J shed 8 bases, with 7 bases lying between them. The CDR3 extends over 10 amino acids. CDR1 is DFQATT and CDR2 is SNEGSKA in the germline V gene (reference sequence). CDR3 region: CSASTVEAFF. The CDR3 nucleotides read TGCAGTGCTAGTACGGTAGAAGCTTTCTTT.

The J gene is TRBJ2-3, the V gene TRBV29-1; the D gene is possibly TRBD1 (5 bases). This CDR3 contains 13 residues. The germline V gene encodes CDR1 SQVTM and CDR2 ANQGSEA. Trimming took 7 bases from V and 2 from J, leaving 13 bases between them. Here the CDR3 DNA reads TGCAGCGCCGAGGCAGGGATCACAGATACGCAGTATTTT. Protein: CSAEAGITDTQYF.

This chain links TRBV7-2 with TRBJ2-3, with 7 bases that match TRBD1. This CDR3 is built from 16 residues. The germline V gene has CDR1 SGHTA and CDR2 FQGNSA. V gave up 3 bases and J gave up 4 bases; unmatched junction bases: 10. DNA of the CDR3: TGTGCCAGCAGCTTTCACCCGACAGGGTCCCCAGATACGCAGTATTTT. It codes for CASSFHPTGSPDTQYF. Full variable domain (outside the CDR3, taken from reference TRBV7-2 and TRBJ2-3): GAGVSQSPSNKVTEKGKDVELRCDPISGHTALYWYRQSLGQGLEFLIYFQGNSAPDKSGLPSDRFSAERTGGSVSTLTIQRTQQEDSAVYLCASSFHPTGSPDTQYFGPGTRLTVL.

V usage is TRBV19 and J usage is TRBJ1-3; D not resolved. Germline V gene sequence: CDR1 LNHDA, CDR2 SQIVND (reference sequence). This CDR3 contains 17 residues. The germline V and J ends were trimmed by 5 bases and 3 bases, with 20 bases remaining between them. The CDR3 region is CASSPYEAPVYGNTIYF. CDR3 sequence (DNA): TGTGCCAGTAGTCCCTACGAGGCTCCTGTTTATGGAAACACCATATATTTT.

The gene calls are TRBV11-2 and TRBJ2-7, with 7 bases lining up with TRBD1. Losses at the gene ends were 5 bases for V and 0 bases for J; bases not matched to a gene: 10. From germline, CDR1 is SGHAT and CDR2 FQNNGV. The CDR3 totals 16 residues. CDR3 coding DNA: TGTGCCAGCAGCCGGTTGGACAGGTCGAGCTCCTACGAGCAGTACTTC. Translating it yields CASSRLDRSSSYEQYF.

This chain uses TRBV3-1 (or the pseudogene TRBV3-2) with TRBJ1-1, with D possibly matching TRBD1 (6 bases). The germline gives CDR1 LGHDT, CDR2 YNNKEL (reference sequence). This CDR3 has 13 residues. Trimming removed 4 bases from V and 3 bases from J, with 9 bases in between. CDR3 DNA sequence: TGTGCCAGCAGCCGGGCAGGGGACACTGAAGCTTTCTTT. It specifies CASSRAGDTEAFF.

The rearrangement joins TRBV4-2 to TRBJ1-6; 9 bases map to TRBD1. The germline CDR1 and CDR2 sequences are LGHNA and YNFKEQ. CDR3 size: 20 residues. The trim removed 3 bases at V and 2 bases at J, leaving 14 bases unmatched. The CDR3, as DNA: TGTGCCAGCAGCCAGGGACAGGGAAGGACTTTGGACGCCTATAATTCACCCCTCCACTTT. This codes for CASSQGQGRTLDAYNSPLHF.

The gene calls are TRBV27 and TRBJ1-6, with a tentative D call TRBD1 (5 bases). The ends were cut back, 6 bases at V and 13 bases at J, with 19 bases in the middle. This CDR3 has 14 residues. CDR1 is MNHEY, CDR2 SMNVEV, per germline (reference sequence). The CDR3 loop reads CASSSDSSPYPLHF. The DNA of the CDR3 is TGTGCCAGCAGCTCCGACAGTTCTCCTTACCCCCTCCACTTT.

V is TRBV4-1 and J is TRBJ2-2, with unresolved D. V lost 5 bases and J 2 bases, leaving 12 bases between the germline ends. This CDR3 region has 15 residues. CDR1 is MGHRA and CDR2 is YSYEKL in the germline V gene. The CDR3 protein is CASSEGPGNTGELFF. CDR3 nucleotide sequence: TGCGCCAGCAGCGAAGGGCCAGGTAACACCGGGGAGCTGTTTTTT.

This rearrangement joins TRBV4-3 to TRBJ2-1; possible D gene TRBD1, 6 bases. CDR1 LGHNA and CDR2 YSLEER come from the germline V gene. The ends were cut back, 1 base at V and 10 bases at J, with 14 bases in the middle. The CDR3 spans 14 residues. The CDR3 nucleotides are TGCGCCAGCAGCCAAGGGTATGGGGGCAGGGAGCAGTTCTTC. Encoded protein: CASSQGYGGREQFF.

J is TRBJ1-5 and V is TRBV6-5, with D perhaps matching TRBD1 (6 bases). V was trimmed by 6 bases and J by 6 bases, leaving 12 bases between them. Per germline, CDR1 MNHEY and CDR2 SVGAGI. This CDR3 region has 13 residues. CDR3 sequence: CASRMGTSQPQHF. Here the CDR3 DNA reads TGTGCCAGCAGAATGGGGACAAGTCAGCCCCAGCATTTT.

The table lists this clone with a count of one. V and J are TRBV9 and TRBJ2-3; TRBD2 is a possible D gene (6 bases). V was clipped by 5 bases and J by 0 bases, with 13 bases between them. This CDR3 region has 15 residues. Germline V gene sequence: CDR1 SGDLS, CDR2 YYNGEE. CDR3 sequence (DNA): TGTGCCAGCAGTGTTGGCGGGAAAAGCACAGATACGCAGTATTTT. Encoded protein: CASSVGGKSTDTQYF.